The clone carrying this T cell receptor beta chain was observed a single time. V lost 2 bases, J lost 3 bases, and 6 bases stayed unmatched. The CDR3 runs 17 residues. Per the germline V gene, CDR1 is SGHNT and CDR2 is YYREEE (reference sequence). This specimen belongs to a study of blood T cell repertoires in COVID-19. About the research overall: Sample material is recorded as cDNA or gDNA derived from T cells, B-cell-depleted T cells, or PBMCs.

In the original workflow: Quantification of nucleated cells was approximated via reference gene primer amplification. Generated by immunoSEQ multiplex PCR, the TCRdb table keeps only in-frame clones and is missing some. V, J and clone size were drawn from that table, and D and trimming were deduced from the DNA. The sample contains roughly 240,000 clones, 65% to 90% of which appear only once. The sample taken for sequencing was PBMCs or T cells enriched from blood (not recorded which). V usage is TRBV5-4 and J usage is TRBJ2-3; TRBD2 matches at 13 bases. The source is a woman in her forties or fifties with acute COVID-19. The CDR3, as DNA: TGTGCCAGCAGCTTAACTAGCGGGGGGGAGATGACAGATACGCAGTATTTT. Translating it yields CASSLTSGGEMTDTQYF.